The sequence of this T cell receptor beta chain was determined in a study of cytomegalovirus exposure and HLA in healthy donors. Looked up from germline, CDR1 is SGHKS and CDR2 is YYEKEE (reference sequence). V was cut by 2 bases and J by 0 bases, with 9 bases left in between. This CDR3 is built from 15 residues. PCR used 60 Vbeta primers and 13 Jbeta primers. Clones were sequenced by immunoSEQ multiplex PCR, and TCRdb holds only the in-frame ones, with some missing. The table includes 140,000 to 150,000 clones, more than 55% detected once. The receptor comes from a woman aged 55 to 70 in good health and CMV-seronegative. Sequencing was done on a sample of PBMCs. The gene calls are TRBV5-5 and TRBJ1-3, with TRBD1 as a possible D gene (5 bases). CDR3 sequence: CASSFRGSSGNTIYF. The CDR3 DNA sequence: TGTGCCAGCAGCTTTCGGGGGAGCTCTGGAAACACCATATATTTT.